The next 24 T cell receptor beta chains were all read from a single sample in a study of vaccination effects on CD4 cells after COVID-19. Their antigens are not known. Data came from immunoSEQ multiplex PCR; TCRdb stores just in-frame clones and leaves some out. The sample holds 50,000 to 70,000 clones, approximately 70% seen once. Culture proceeded for approximately nine days, and CD4+ T cells were then isolated. The sequencing used CD4+ T cells from PBMCs cultured without peptide, collected before COVID-19 vaccination. Receptors originate from a human donor who had a prior SARS-CoV-2 infection.

The chain has TRBV5-1 and TRBJ2-7; 8 bases are a match to TRBD1. The ends lost 4 bases at V and 4 bases at J; junction bases unmatched: 4. CDR1 is SGHRS, CDR2 YFSETQ, per germline. This CDR3 has 13 residues. The CDR3 here is CASSLRGQYEQYF. CDR3 nucleotide sequence: TGCGCCAGCAGCCTCAGGGGGCAGTACGAGCAGTACTTC.

Here the CDR3 reads CASSPGLAVDTQYF. The CDR3 DNA is TGTGCCAGCAGCCCGGGACTAGCGGTAGATACGCAGTATTTT. The chain carries TRBV7-9 and TRBJ2-3, with 11 bases lining up with TRBD2. CDR1 is SEHNR, CDR2 FQNEAQ, per germline (reference sequence). J gave up 5 bases and V 5 bases, and 3 bases lay outside the gene matches. This CDR3 contains 14 residues.

This chain uses TRBV5-1 with TRBJ2-2; no clear D. From germline, CDR1 is SGHRS and CDR2 YFSETQ. Trimming pared 0 bases from V and 4 bases from J, leaving 13 bases between. This CDR3 contains 16 residues. This chain's CDR3 is CASSLAGGRATGELFF. The DNA of the CDR3 is TGCGCCAGCAGCTTGGCAGGCGGTAGGGCCACCGGGGAGCTGTTTTTT.

The rearrangement links TRBV7-2 to TRBJ2-5, with D perhaps matching TRBD2 (6 bases). Deletions cut 1 base from V and 5 bases from J, with 11 bases between. Germline CDR1 SGHTA, CDR2 FQGNSA. This CDR3 contains 14 residues. CDR3: CASSLEASVETQYF. CDR3 in DNA: TGTGCCAGCAGCTTAGAAGCTAGCGTGGAGACCCAGTACTTC.

CDR3 DNA sequence: TGTGCCAGCAGTCGTGGAGCTGGGGCCAACGTCCTGACTTTC. It codes for CASSRGAGANVLTF. This chain links TRBV6-5 with TRBJ2-6; unclear D gene. The CDR3 contains 14 residues. The V end was cut by 5 bases, the J end by 2 bases, with 7 bases between. The V gene's germline CDR1 is MNHEY and CDR2 SVGAGI.

The chain is built from TRBV10-1 and TRBJ2-7, with TRBD1 matching over 10 bases. The CDR3 sequence is 17 residues long. The V gene's germline CDR1 is WNHNN and CDR2 SYGVQD (reference sequence). V trimming: 2 bases; J trimming: 5 bases; junction bases outside the gene matches: 12. CDR3 sequence reads: CASSESSSGTGDHEQYF. The CDR3 DNA is TGCGCCAGCAGTGAGAGTTCATCCGGGACAGGGGACCACGAGCAGTACTTC.

The chain links TRBV5-6 to TRBJ1-3, with TRBD1 identical over 7 bases. Germline CDR1 is SGHDT and CDR2 is YYEEEE. The CDR3 is 16 amino acids. With V trimmed by 4 bases and J by 4 bases, 11 bases remained unmatched. The CDR3 here is CASSPQGQTVGNTIYF. CDR3 coding DNA: TGTGCCAGCAGCCCCCAGGGACAGACCGTAGGAAACACCATATATTTT.

In its sample, this clone was seen once. V usage is TRBV4-2 and J usage is TRBJ2-3; TRBD2 is a possible D gene (6 bases). V was shortened by 4 bases and J by 4 bases, with 15 bases between the two germline ends. The CDR3 spans 15 residues. CDR1 and CDR2 from the germline V gene are LGHNA and YNFKEQ. The CDR3 DNA is TGTGCCAGCAGCCGGAGTGGGCGGGGCCCAGATACGCAGTATTTT. Protein product: CASSRSGRGPDTQYF.

The chain couples TRBV19 to TRBJ1-2; 8 nucleotides match TRBD1. The CDR3 has 15 residues. The germline V gene has CDR1 LNHDA and CDR2 SQIVND (reference sequence). V lost 7 bases, J lost 3 bases, and 10 bases stayed unmatched. In DNA form, the CDR3 reads TGTGCCAGTAAGCTACAGGGGGTTCTTCACTATGGCTACACCTTC. Translating gives CASKLQGVLHYGYTF. Variable domain in full (rest from reference TRBV19 and TRBJ1-2): DGGITQSPKYLFRKEGQNVTLSCEQNLNHDAMYWYRQDPGQGLRLIYYSQIVNDFQKGDIAEGYSVSREKKESFPLTVTSAQKNPTAFYLCASKLQGVLHYGYTFGSGTRLTVV.

The rearrangement links TRBV5-4 to TRBJ1-5; the D is unclear. The CDR3 length is 13 residues. With 0 bases removed from V and 7 bases from J, the gap between germline ends came to 8 bases. The germline CDR1 and CDR2 sequences are SGHNT and YYREEE (reference sequence). In nucleotides, the CDR3 is TGTGCCAGCAGCTTGGATGGGGTCCAGCCCCAGCATTTT. This gives the protein CASSLDGVQPQHF.

The gene calls are TRBV19 and TRBJ1-5; 7 bases fit TRBD1. This CDR3 is built from 15 residues. Germline V gives CDR1 LNHDA, CDR2 SQIVND (reference sequence). Trimming took 6 bases from V and 2 from J; bases not matched to a gene: 7. CDR3 nucleotides: TGTGCCAGTAGGGACGCCGGACAGGGCAATCAGCCCCAGCATTTT. Translating it yields CASRDAGQGNQPQHF.

The chain employs TRBV6-2 or TRBV6-3 and TRBJ2-1, with D tentatively TRBD2 (5 bases). CDR1 is MNHEY and CDR2 is SVGEGT in the germline V gene. The length of the CDR3 is 14 residues. Trimming took 2 bases from V and 0 from J, leaving 5 bases between them. This CDR3 is CASSYGSSYNEQFF. As DNA, the CDR3 is TGTGCCAGCAGTTACGGGAGCTCCTACAATGAGCAGTTCTTC.

In this sample, this clone turned up once. The chain is built from TRBV7-3 and TRBJ2-2, with no clear D. This CDR3 comprises 15 residues. V lost 5 bases and J 1 base, leaving 11 bases between the germline ends. The V gene's germline CDR1 is SGHTA and CDR2 FQGTGA. The CDR3: CASSPHWKNTGELFF. The CDR3 DNA is TGTGCCAGCAGCCCCCATTGGAAGAACACCGGGGAGCTGTTTTTT.

The genes are TRBV2 and TRBJ2-7, with 10 bases that match TRBD2. The germline V gene has CDR1 SNHLY and CDR2 FYNNEI. Losses at the gene ends were 5 bases for V and 3 bases for J; bases not matched to a gene: 7. The CDR3 runs to 15 residues. In DNA form, the CDR3 reads TGTGCCAGCAGTTTAGGACTAGCGGAAAACTACGAGCAGTACTTC. Protein sequence: CASSLGLAENYEQYF.

The CDR3 DNA sequence: TGCAGCGTTGGGACAGGGAATTCCCTCGGGGAGCTGTTTTTT. It yields the protein CSVGTGNSLGELFF. The rearrangement uses TRBV29-1 and TRBJ2-2, with 8 bases matching TRBD1. Trimming at V came to 4 bases and at J to 7 bases, leaving 8 bases not matched to a gene. Germline V CDR1 and CDR2: SQVTM, ANQGSEA. The CDR3 sequence is 14 residues long.

The chain carries TRBV20-1 and TRBJ2-4, with D uncertain. With 5 bases removed from V and 6 bases from J, the gap between germline ends came to 8 bases. Germline assignment: CDR1 DFQATT and CDR2 SNEGSKA (reference sequence). The CDR3 covers 11 residues. The CDR3 loop reads CSALSSNIQYF. The CDR3 DNA is TGCAGTGCTTTAAGTTCAAACATTCAGTACTTC.

The V and J genes are TRBV7-9 and TRBJ1-3; D is uncertain. The CDR3 runs to 15 residues. The V gene lost 2 bases and the J gene lost 3 bases, with 11 bases spanning the gap. Germline CDR1 SEHNR, CDR2 FQNEAQ (reference sequence). The CDR3 here is CASSLLRASGNTIYF. CDR3 DNA sequence: TGTGCCAGCAGCTTATTGAGGGCGAGTGGAAACACCATATATTTT.

This clone appeared a few times. The chain employs TRBV7-9 and TRBJ2-7, with D tentatively TRBD2 (6 bases). The CDR3 covers 14 residues. The V gene lost 6 bases and the J gene lost 5 bases, with 17 bases spanning the gap. CDR1 and CDR2 (germline): SEHNR, FQNEAQ (reference sequence). The CDR3 DNA follows: TGTGCCAGCAGTCGGGGGAGAGGTGGCCACGAGCAGTACTTC. It yields the protein CASSRGRGGHEQYF.

This chain links TRBV2 with TRBJ1-5, with 7 bases that match TRBD1. CDR3 length: 16 amino acids. CDR1 SNHLY and CDR2 FYNNEI come from the germline V gene. Germline trimming cut 6 bases from V and 2 bases from J; bases unmatched to any gene: 10. The CDR3 DNA follows: TGTGCCAGCAGAGGATCTCAGGGGGGAGGCAATCAGCCCCAGCATTTT. It codes for CASRGSQGGGNQPQHF.

J is TRBJ1-3 and V is TRBV27, with D unresolved. This CDR3 comprises 14 residues. The germline gives CDR1 MNHEY, CDR2 SMNVEV (reference sequence). With 2 bases removed from V and 9 bases from J, the gap between germline ends came to 14 bases. The CDR3 nucleotides are TGTGCCAGCAGTTTAAATGGGGTTCTTGGCACCATATATTTT. Protein sequence: CASSLNGVLGTIYF.

The rearrangement joins TRBV5-8 to TRBJ2-2; TRBD1 matches at 8 bases. This CDR3 has 15 residues. The junction had 5 bases not matched to a gene; V was cut back by 4 bases and J by 3 bases. CDR1 and CDR2 (germline): SGHTS, YDEGEE. Here the CDR3 DNA reads TGTGCCAGCAGCCGGACAGGGCTTTACACCGGGGAGCTGTTTTTT. Its protein is CASSRTGLYTGELFF.

The CDR3 is CASSLIGRAGTQYF. The CDR3 nucleotides read TGTGCCAGCAGCTTAATCGGGAGGGCGGGTACGCAGTATTTT. The chain recombines TRBV7-3 with TRBJ2-3, with 8 bases aligning to TRBD2. CDR1 and CDR2 (germline): SGHTA, FQGTGA. This CDR3 is built from 14 residues. Trimming cost V 1 base and J 8 bases; bases outside gene matches: 5.

The chain carries TRBV6-5 and TRBJ1-5; D unclear. Deletions cut 0 bases from V and 4 bases from J, with 4 bases between. The CDR3 has 13 amino acids. The germline V gene has CDR1 MNHEY and CDR2 SVGAGI. CDR3 protein: CASSYSINQPQHF. The DNA for the CDR3 is TGTGCCAGCAGTTACTCGATAAATCAGCCCCAGCATTTT.

This clone has a handful of counts. V gene TRBV7-9 combines with J gene TRBJ1-5; D ambiguous. Germline V lookup: CDR1 SEHNR, CDR2 FQNEAQ (reference sequence). V was shortened by 1 base and J by 5 bases, with 6 bases between the two germline ends. The CDR3 runs 13 residues. This CDR3 reads CASSLEGDQPQHF. The CDR3 DNA reads TGTGCCAGCAGCTTAGAGGGTGATCAGCCCCAGCATTTT. Full variable domain (missing parts from reference TRBV7-9 and TRBJ1-5): DTGVSQNPRHKITKRGQNVTFRCDPISEHNRLYWYRQTLGQGPEFLTYFQNEAQLEKSRLLSDRFSAERPKGSFSTLEIQRTEQGDSAMYLCASSLEGDQPQHFGDGTRLSIL.